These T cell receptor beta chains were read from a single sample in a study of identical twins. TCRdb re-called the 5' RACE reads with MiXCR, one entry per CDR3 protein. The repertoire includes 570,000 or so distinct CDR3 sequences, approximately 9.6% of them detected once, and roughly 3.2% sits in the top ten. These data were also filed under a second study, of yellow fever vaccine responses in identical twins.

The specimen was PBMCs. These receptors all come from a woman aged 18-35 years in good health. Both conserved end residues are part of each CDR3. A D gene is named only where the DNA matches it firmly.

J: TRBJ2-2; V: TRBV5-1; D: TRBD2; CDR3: CASTHLGTSDTGELFF
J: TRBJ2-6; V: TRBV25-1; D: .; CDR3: CASSEYMHSGANVLTF
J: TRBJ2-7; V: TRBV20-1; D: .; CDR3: CSASEGPYEQYF
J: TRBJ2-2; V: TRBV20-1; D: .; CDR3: CSAGTFPANTGELFF
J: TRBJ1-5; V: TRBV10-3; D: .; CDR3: CAIRGENQPQHF
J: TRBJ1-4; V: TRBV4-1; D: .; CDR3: CASRWDLGSPNEKLFF
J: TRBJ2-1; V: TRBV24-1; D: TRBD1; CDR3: CAAFYQTGTGEWGRGYNEQFF
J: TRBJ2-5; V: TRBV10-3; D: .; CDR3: CAIRGYQETQYF
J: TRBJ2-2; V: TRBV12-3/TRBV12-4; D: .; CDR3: CASSSSPGPSPGELFF
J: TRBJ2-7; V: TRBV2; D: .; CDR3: CASSSTGTRYEQYF
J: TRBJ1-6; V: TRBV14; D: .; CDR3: CASSQSGNSPLHF
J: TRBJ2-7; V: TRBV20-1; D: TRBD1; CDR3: CSATTGGLLYEQYF
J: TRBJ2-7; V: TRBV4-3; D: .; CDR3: CASSQLGGDYEQYF
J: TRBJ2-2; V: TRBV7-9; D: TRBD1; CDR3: CASKLTGESTGELFF
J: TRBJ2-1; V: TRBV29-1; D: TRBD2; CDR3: CSGGTSGSSYNEQFF
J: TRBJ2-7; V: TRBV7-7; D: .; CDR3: CASSLAVGRYEQYF
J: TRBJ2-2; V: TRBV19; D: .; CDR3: CASSIRGSINTGELFF
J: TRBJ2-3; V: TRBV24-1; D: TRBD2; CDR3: CATSGGSGGPSDTQYF
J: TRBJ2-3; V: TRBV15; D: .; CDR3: CATRTVSTDTQYF
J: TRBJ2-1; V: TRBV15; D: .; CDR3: CATSRGDYLDDEQFF
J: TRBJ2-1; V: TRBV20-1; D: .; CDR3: CSAASVTSSYNEQFF
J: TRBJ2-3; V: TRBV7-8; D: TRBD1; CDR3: CASRKGADGTDTQYF
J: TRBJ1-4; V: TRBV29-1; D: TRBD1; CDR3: CSAEGWTGEKLFF
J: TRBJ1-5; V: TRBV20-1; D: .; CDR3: CSARDRVVNQPQHF
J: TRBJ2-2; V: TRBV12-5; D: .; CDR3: CASAAPGSPGGTGELFF
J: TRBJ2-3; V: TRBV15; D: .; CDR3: CATSRDAHTQYF
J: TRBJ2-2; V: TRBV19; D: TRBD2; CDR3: CAGSAGVGELFF
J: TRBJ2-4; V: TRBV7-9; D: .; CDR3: CASSFFSGVAKNIQYF
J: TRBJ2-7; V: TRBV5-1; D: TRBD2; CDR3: CASRHNKLAGDSYEQYF
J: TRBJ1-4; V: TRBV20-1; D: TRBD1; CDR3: CSVQDRVGEKLFF
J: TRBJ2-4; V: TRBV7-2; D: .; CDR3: CASSLASYDIQYF
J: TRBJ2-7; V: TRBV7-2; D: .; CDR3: CASSLSLGGRTYEQYF
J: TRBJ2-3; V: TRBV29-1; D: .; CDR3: CSVDPGDNPTDTQYF
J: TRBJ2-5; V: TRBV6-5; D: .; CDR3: CASCPAGETQYF
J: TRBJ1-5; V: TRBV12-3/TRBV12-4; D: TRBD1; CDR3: CASSVGTGGFQPQHF
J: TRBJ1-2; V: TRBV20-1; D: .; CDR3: CSARTPPNYGYTF
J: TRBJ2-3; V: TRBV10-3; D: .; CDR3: CAINRGMADSTDTQYF
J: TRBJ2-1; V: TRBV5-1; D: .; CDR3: CASSQGYNEQFF
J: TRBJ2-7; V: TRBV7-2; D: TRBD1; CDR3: CASSPDRVSDEQYF
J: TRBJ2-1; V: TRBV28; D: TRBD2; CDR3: CASSLVISGEGEQFF
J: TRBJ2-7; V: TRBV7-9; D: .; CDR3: CASSLDVVGQGLYF
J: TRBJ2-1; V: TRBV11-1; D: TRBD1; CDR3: CASSFRTGSTGRAYNEQFF
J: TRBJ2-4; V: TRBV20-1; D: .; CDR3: CSARPVGLFLYF
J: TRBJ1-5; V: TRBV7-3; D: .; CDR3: CASSLTLNFTDNQPQHF
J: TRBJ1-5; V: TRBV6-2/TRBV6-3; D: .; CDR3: CASRLADGRSPQHF
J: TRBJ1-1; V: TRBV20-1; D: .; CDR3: CSARMLAGGEAFF
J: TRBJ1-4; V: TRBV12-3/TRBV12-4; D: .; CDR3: CASTPTATNEKLFF
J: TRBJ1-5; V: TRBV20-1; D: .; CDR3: CSARAHREGPQHF
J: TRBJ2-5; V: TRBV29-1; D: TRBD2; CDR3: CSVEAGGSGETQYF
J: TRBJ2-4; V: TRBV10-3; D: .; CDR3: CAISVEGGQLAKNIQYF
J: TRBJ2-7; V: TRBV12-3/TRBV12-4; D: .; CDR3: CASSLSLQSYEQYF
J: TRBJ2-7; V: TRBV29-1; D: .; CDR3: CSVESRQGGSYEQYF
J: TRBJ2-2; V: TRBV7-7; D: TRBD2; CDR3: CASSPIMSGLAGRGTGELFF
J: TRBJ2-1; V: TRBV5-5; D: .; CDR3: CASSLVGAREQFF
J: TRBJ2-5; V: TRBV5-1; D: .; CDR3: CASSLLIGGIRAQETQYF
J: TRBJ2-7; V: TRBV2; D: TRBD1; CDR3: CASSEAGQPYEQYF
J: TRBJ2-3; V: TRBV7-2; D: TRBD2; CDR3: CASRQLAGPTDTQYF